This T cell receptor beta chain is from a study of cytomegalovirus exposure and HLA in healthy donors. Whole-study findings and limits: Most of the TCR beta V segments (in an earlier analysis) were productive either about 87% or about 30% of the time.

This clone has a handful of counts. Its antigen remains unidentified. 13 Jbeta primers and 60 Vbeta primers were used for the PCR. TCRdb's copy holds only in-frame clones and misses some; the assay was immunoSEQ multiplex PCR. The sample records 140,000 to 150,000 clones, approximately 80% being singletons. Germline CDR1 is SGHDT and CDR2 is YYEEEE. The germline V and J ends were trimmed by 0 bases and 4 bases, with 11 bases remaining between them. This CDR3 contains 14 residues. The origin of this receptor is a man aged 35 to 55 in good health and CMV-seronegative. Sequenced input: PBMCs. V and J are TRBV5-6 and TRBJ2-7; the D is unclear. DNA for the CDR3: TGTGCCAGCAGCTTGGCCCCACTCACTTACGAGCAGTACTTC. Protein sequence: CASSLAPLTYEQYF.